Reported below is one TCR beta chain. Its antigen is unknown. The record originates from a study of vaccination effects on CD4 cells after COVID-19. Germline CDR1 and CDR2: SEHNR and FQNEAQ (reference sequence). V was cut by 4 bases and J by 2 bases, with 15 bases left in between. The length of the CDR3 is 15 residues. Antigen-specific CD4+ T cells were expanded (with viral peptide pools) by the ViraFEST assay ahead of sequencing. Culture proceeded for about ten days, and CD4+ T cells were then isolated. Each participant received a vaccine that was either BNT162b2 or mRNA-1273, given as two doses. Study-level points and caveats: By a late point after vaccination, infection- and vaccine-induced clones had shrunk markedly through clonal contraction.

TCRdb's table, derived via immunoSEQ multiplex PCR, lists solely in-frame clones and lacks some. Of nearly 25,000 clones in the sample, 69% are singletons; the top ten hold around 8.4%. Sequencing used CD4+ T cells from PBMCs cultured with SARS-CoV-2 spike peptides, obtained after COVID-19 vaccination. The TCR comes from a human donor who received a COVID-19 vaccine. The rearrangement uses TRBV7-9 and TRBJ2-7, with D maybe TRBD2 (5 bases). The CDR3 DNA reads as TGTGCCAGCAGCTCCGGACGGGAACGGGCCTACGAGCAGTACTTC. Translated, it gives CASSSGRERAYEQYF.